This paragraph covers one T cell receptor beta chain sequence. Treatment given: around 19 received Ad26.COV2.S at low or high dose, single or two shots; 5 received placebo; per-sample allocation not given. The samples were gathered on day 63 after the first injection of vaccine or placebo. In germline, CDR1 is SEHNR, CDR2 FQNEAQ (reference sequence). V lost 1 base to trimming and J lost 2 bases, with 8 bases between them. CDR3 size: 14 residues. The data stem from a study of Ad26.COV2.S vaccination and SARS-CoV-2 variants. Study overall: In the COV1001 trial, the donor was in the Ad26.COV2.S arm.

Measured with immunoSEQ multiplex PCR; TCRdb has only the in-frame clones, and not every one. This table has approximately 350,000 clones, about four fifths appearing once. This receptor was taken from a person between 18 and 60 years old who received the Ad26.COV2.S COVID-19 vaccine or a placebo. The V and J genes are TRBV7-9 and TRBJ2-5; D unresolved. The specimen comprised peripheral blood, sampled in a trial of Ad26.COV2.S vaccine versus placebo. This CDR3 reads CASSLGGRQETQYF. CDR3 sequence (DNA): TGTGCCAGCAGCTTAGGGGGTCGACAAGAGACCCAGTACTTC.